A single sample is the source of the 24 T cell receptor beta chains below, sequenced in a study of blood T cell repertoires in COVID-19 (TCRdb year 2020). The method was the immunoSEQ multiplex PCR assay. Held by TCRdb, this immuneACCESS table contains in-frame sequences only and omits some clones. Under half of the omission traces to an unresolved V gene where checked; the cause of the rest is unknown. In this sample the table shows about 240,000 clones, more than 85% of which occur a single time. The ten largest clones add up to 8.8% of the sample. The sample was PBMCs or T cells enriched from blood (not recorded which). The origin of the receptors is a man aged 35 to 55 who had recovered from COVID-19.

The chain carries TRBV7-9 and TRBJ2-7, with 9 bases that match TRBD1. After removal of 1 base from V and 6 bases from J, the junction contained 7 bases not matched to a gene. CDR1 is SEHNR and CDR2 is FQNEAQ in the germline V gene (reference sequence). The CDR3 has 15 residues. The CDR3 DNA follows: TGTGCCAGCAGCTTAGTAGGGGGACAGGGATCCGAGCAGTACTTC. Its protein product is CASSLVGGQGSEQYF.

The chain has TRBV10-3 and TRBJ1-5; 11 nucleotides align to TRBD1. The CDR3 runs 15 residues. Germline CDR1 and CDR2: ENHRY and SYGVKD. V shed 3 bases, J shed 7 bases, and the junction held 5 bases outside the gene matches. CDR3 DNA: TGTGCCATCAGTGACAGGACAGGGGGCGGCCAGCCCCAGCATTTT. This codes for CAISDRTGGGQPQHF.

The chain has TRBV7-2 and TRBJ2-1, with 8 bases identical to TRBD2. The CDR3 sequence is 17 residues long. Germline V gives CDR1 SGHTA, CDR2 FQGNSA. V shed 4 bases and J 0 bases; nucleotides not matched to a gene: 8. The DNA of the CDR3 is TGTGCCAGCAGCTCCGGCGGGACTAGGACCTCCTACAATGAGCAGTTCTTC. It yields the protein CASSSGGTRTSYNEQFF.

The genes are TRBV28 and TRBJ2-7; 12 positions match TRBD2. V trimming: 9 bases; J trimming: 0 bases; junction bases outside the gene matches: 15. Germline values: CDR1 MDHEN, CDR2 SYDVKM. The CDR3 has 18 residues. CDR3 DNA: TGTGCCAGTACGACATCGGAGACGACTAGCGGGAGCTCCTACGAGCAGTACTTC. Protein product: CASTTSETTSGSSYEQYF.

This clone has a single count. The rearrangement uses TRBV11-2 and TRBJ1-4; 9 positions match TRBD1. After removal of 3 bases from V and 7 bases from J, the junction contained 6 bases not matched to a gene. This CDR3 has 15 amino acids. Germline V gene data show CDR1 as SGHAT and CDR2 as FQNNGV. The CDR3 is CASSLPGQGGEKLFF. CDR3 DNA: TGTGCCAGCAGCTTGCCGGGACAGGGCGGTGAAAAACTGTTTTTT.

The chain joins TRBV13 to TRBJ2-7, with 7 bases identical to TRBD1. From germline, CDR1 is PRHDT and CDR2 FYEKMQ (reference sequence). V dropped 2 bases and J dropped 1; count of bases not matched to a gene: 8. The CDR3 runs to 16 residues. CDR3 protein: CASSLTFRTGSYEQYF. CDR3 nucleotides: TGTGCCAGCAGCTTAACGTTCCGGACAGGATCCTACGAGCAGTACTTC.

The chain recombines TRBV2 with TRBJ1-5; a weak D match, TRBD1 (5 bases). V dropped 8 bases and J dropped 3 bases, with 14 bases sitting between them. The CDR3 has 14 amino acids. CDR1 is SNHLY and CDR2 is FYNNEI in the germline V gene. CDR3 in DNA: TGTGCCAGCCATACCCAGGGCCCCAATCAGCCCCAGCATTTT. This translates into CASHTQGPNQPQHF.

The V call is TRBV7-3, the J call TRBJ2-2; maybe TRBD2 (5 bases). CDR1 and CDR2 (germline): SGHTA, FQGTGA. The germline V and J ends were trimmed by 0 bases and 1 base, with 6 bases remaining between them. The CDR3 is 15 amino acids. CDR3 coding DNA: TGTGCCAGCAGCTTAACCAGCGGGAACACCGGGGAGCTGTTTTTT. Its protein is CASSLTSGNTGELFF.

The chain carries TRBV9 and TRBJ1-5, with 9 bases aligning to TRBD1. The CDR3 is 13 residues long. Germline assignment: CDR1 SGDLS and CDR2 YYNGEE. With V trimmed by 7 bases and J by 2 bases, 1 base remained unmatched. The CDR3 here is CASGDRGNQPQHF. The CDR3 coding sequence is TGTGCCAGCGGGGACAGGGGCAATCAGCCCCAGCATTTT.

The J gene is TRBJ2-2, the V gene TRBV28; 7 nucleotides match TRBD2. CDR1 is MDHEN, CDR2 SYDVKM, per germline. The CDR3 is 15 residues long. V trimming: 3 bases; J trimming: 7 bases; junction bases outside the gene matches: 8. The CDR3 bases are TGTGCCAGCAGTTTGGGCGGGAGAGCCGGCGGGGAGCTGTTTTTT. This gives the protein CASSLGGRAGGELFF.

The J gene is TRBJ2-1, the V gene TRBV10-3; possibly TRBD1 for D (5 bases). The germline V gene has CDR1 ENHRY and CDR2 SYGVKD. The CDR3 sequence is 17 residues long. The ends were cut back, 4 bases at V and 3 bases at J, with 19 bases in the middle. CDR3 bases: TGTGCCATCAGTGGGAGTGTGCAGGGTGGAAACTACAATGAGCAGTTCTTC. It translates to CAISGSVQGGNYNEQFF.

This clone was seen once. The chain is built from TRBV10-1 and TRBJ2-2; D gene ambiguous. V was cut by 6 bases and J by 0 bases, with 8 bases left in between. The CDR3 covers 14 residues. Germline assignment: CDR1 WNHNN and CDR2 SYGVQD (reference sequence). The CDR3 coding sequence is TGCGCCAGCAGGTCCGGGTCGAACACCGGGGAGCTGTTTTTT. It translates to CASRSGSNTGELFF.

The CDR3 spells CASSMGLVGSTEAFF. In DNA form, the CDR3 reads TGTGCCAGTAGTATGGGTTTGGTCGGGAGCACTGAAGCTTTCTTT. J is TRBJ1-1 and V is TRBV19; D unclear. Germline V gives CDR1 LNHDA, CDR2 SQIVND (reference sequence). Between the trimmed V and J ends, which lost 3 bases and 4 bases, there was a span of 15 bases. The CDR3 has 15 amino acids. The whole variable domain, remainder taken from reference TRBV19 and TRBJ1-1, is DGGITQSPKYLFRKEGQNVTLSCEQNLNHDAMYWYRQDPGQGLRLIYYSQIVNDFQKGDIAEGYSVSREKKESFPLTVTSAQKNPTAFYLCASSMGLVGSTEAFFGQGTRLTVV.

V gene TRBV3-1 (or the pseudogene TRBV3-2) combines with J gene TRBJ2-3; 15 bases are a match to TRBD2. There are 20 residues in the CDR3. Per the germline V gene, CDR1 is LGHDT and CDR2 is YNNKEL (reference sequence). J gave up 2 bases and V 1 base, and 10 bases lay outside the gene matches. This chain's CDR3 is CASSQGRGLAGGYYTDTQYF. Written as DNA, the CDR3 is TGTGCCAGCAGCCAAGGAAGAGGACTAGCGGGAGGGTATTACACAGATACGCAGTATTTT.

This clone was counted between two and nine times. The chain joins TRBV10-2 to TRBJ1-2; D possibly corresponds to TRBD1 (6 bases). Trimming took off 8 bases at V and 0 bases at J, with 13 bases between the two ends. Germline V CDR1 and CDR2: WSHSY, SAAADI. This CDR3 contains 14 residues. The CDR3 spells CASAYRAANYGYTF. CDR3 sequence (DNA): TGCGCCAGCGCCTACAGGGCCGCTAACTATGGCTACACCTTC.

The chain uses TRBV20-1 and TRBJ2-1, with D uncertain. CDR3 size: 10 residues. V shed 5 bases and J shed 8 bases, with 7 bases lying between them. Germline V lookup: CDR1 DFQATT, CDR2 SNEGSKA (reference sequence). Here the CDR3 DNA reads TGCAGTGCTCCCCTAGATGAGCAGTTCTTC. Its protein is CSAPLDEQFF.

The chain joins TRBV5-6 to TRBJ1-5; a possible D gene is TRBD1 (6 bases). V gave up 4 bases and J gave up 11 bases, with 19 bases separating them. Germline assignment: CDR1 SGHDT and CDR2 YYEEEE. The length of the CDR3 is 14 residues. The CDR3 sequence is CASSPDGSQGTQHF. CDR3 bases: TGTGCCAGCAGCCCGGATGGGTCTCAGGGGACCCAGCATTTT.

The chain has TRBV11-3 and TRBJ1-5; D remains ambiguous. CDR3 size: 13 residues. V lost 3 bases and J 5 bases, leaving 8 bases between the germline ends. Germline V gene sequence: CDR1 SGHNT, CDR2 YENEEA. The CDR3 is CASSFFQDQPQHF. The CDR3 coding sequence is TGTGCCAGCAGCTTTTTTCAGGATCAGCCCCAGCATTTT.

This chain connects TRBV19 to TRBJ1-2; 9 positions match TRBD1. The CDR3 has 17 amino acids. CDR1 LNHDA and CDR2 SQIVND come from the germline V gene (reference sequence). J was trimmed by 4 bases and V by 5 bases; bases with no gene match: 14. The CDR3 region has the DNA TGTGCCAGTAGTGCCAAGGGACAGGGAACAATTATCTATGGCTACACCTTC. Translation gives CASSAKGQGTIIYGYTF.

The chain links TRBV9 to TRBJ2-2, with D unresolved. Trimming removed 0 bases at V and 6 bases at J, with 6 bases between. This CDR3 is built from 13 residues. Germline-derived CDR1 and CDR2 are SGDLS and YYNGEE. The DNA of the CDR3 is TGTGCCAGCAGCGTAGATCCAGCCGGGGAGCTGTTTTTT. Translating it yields CASSVDPAGELFF.

This CDR3 is CASSQAWSGGGGPDTQYF. The CDR3 bases are TGTGCCAGCAGCCAAGCGTGGTCTGGTGGGGGGGGCCCAGATACGCAGTATTTT. The J gene is TRBJ2-3, the V gene TRBV3-1 (or the pseudogene TRBV3-2), with a tentative D call TRBD2 (7 bases). There are 18 residues in the CDR3. CDR1 and CDR2 from the germline V gene are LGHDT and YNNKEL (reference sequence). V dropped 1 base and J dropped 4 bases, with 21 bases sitting between them.

CDR3 coding DNA: TGTGCCAGCAGCCAAGGTTGGGTAGCCACTGAAGCTTTCTTT. Amino acids: CASSQGWVATEAFF. This chain uses TRBV14 with TRBJ1-1; D uncertain. Trimming removed 1 base from V and 4 bases from J, with 10 bases in between. This CDR3 contains 14 residues. Germline assignment: CDR1 SGHDN and CDR2 FVKESK.

CDR3 nucleotides: TGTGCCAGCTCACGGGGACAGATCTCCTACGAGCAGTACTTC. Residues: CASSRGQISYEQYF. This chain joins TRBV18 and TRBJ2-7, with 7 bases that match TRBD1. CDR1 and CDR2 (germline): KGHSH, LQKENI. V shed 4 bases and J 0 bases; nucleotides not matched to a gene: 3. CDR3 length equals 14 residues. The whole variable domain, filled in from reference TRBV18 and TRBJ2-7, reads NAGVMQNPRHLVRRRGQEARLRCSPMKGHSHVYWYRQLPEEGLKFMVYLQKENIIDESGMPKERFSAEFPKEGPSILRIQQVVRGDSAAYFCASSRGQISYEQYFGPGTRLTVT.

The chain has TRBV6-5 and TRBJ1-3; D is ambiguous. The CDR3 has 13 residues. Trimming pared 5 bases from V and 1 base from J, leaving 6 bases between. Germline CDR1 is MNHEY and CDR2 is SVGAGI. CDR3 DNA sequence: TGTGCCAGCAGTAGGGAGTCTGGAAACACCATATATTTT. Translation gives CASSRESGNTIYF.